This T cell receptor beta chain was recovered during a study of response to subunit inactivated influenza vaccine. TCRdb redid the calling of the RT-PCR reads with MiXCR, one entry per CDR3 protein. The repertoire holds fewer than 600,000 distinct CDR3 sequences, with 7.2% as singletons. Trimming removed 0 bases from V and 8 bases from J, with 17 bases in between. This CDR3 contains 16 residues. Germline CDR1 and CDR2: MNHNS and SASEGT. In this sample, this clonotype turned up a few times. The chain is built from TRBV6-1 and TRBJ2-1; no definite D call. The sequencing here drew on PBMCs from blood, taken roughly 24 months after vaccination. The sequence came from a man between 50 and 69 years old who received an inactivated influenza vaccine. The CDR3 spells CASSEARQVIFDEQFF. For the CDR3, the DNA is TGTGCCAGCAGTGAAGCACGGCAGGTTATTTTCGATGAGCAGTTCTTC.